The 4 T cell receptor beta chains given below trace back to one sample, sequenced in a study of cytomegalovirus exposure and HLA in healthy donors. Amplification used 60 Vbeta primers and 13 Jbeta primers. Clones were read by immunoSEQ multiplex PCR, and TCRdb kept only the in-frame ones, dropping some. The table includes over 70,000 clones, more than 75% detected once. The sample comprised PBMCs. The source of these receptors is a woman aged 50 to 65 in good health and CMV-seropositive.

V gene TRBV5-6 combines with J gene TRBJ2-2; 7 bases match TRBD1. This CDR3 is built from 15 residues. The V and J ends lost 2 bases and 4 bases, in that order; junction bases with no gene match: 5. Germline lookup yields CDR1 SGHDT and CDR2 YYEEEE. CDR3 region: CASSFGTEATGELFF. In DNA, the CDR3 is TGTGCCAGCAGCTTTGGGACAGAAGCCACCGGGGAGCTGTTTTTT.

This chain joins TRBV6-1 and TRBJ2-7, with 8 bases lining up with TRBD1. Trimming cost V 2 bases and J 5 bases; bases outside gene matches: 11. CDR1 MNHNS and CDR2 SASEGT come from the germline V gene. This CDR3 is built from 16 residues. The CDR3 protein is CASSEQDRTGRHEQYF. The DNA for the CDR3 is TGTGCCAGCAGTGAACAAGATAGGACAGGGCGTCACGAGCAGTACTTC.

About this clone itself: Within the sample, other DNA sequences also encode this same CDR3. This chain links TRBV27 with TRBJ2-1; TRBD2 agrees at 8 bases. Per the germline V gene, CDR1 is MNHEY and CDR2 is SMNVEV (reference sequence). With 2 bases clipped from V and 7 bases from J, the junction kept 10 bases outside the gene matches. The CDR3 runs to 16 residues. CDR3 coding DNA: TGTGCCAGCAGTTTACTCACCAGCGGGAGTGGAAATGAGCAGTTCTTC. Translation: CASSLLTSGSGNEQFF.

V gene TRBV19 combines with J gene TRBJ2-1; D remains ambiguous. V lost 4 bases and J lost 9, with 16 bases in between. The germline V gene has CDR1 LNHDA and CDR2 SQIVND (reference sequence). The CDR3 runs 14 residues. The CDR3 sequence: CASSTQPDRSEQFF. The CDR3 DNA follows: TGTGCCAGTAGTACCCAGCCTGACCGGAGTGAGCAGTTCTTC.